This T cell receptor (beta chain) was identified during a study of shared T cell receptors in the human thymus. Assay: immunoSEQ multiplex PCR; the TCRdb copy retains only in-frame clones and omits some. This sample has approximately 760,000 clones, with roughly 85% found just once. The CDR3 has 17 amino acids. With 4 bases clipped from V and 4 bases from J, the junction kept 12 bases outside the gene matches. Germline V gene lookup returns CDR1 SGHKS and CDR2 YYEKEE (reference sequence). The sample was also reused in another study, on human thymus T cells. From that paper: Thymic samples were excised during corrective heart operations. Unrelated individuals had highly overlapping thymic repertoires, as reported in related research.

What was sequenced was thymocytes. The TCR sequence derives from a girl in the first two years of life with a congenital heart defect. The chain combines TRBV5-5 with TRBJ2-1; 9 positions agree with TRBD1. The CDR3 protein is CASSPEGQGRMYNEQFF. The CDR3 bases are TGTGCCAGCAGCCCCGAAGGACAGGGGAGGATGTACAATGAGCAGTTCTTC.